This TCR beta chain was captured by sequencing in a study of blood T cell repertoires in COVID-19. Looking at the study overall: Some COVID-19 samples were acute and others convalescent; all came from the United States, Italy and Spain.

Seattle patients were enrolled during active infection and followed longitudinally. The CDR3 length is 16 residues. J lost 7 bases, V lost 6 bases, and 9 bases had no gene match. Germline values: CDR1 LNHDA, CDR2 SQIVND (reference sequence). Assay: immunoSEQ multiplex PCR; the TCRdb copy retains only in-frame clones and omits some. The table shows roughly 60,000 clones, with roughly 83% occurring only once. The TCR originated in a man aged 60-69 years with COVID-19, enrolled during active disease. This chain links TRBV19 with TRBJ2-1; 13 nucleotides line up with TRBD2. The sample was peripheral blood. CDR3 residues: CASRTLAGGLSNEQFF. In DNA form, the CDR3 reads TGTGCCAGTAGGACACTAGCGGGGGGGTTGTCTAATGAGCAGTTCTTC. Full variable domain (rest looked up from reference TRBV19 and TRBJ2-1): DGGITQSPKYLFRKEGQNVTLSCEQNLNHDAMYWYRQDPGQGLRLIYYSQIVNDFQKGDIAEGYSVSREKKESFPLTVTSAQKNPTAFYLCASRTLAGGLSNEQFFGPGTRLTVL.